The 5 T cell receptor beta chains given below trace back to one sample, sequenced in a study of blood T cells in healthy people across ages. A second PCR of about 7 to 12 cycles used a sample-barcoded 5' primer and a J-beta primer mix. MiXCR, run by TCRdb on the 5' RACE reads, gives a single entry per CDR3 protein. The sample holds some 1 million distinct CDR3 sequences, more than 40% seen once. Sequencing used blood. The receptors derive from a woman between 55 and 75 years old in good health.

As concerns this clonotype: A much bigger clone sits one base away, suggesting this may be a read error. V usage is TRBV7-2 and J usage is TRBJ2-5; 14 bases line up with TRBD2. Germline CDR1 SGHTA, CDR2 FQGNSA. Unmatched junction bases numbered 7, after V lost 1 base and J lost 0 bases. The length of the CDR3 is 19 residues. The CDR3 protein is CASSLGLAGGEGDQETQYF. The CDR3 bases are TGTGCCAGCAGCTTAGGACTAGCGGGAGGGGAGGGAGACCAAGAGACCCAGTACTTC.

This clonotype was seen a few times. The DNA of the CDR3 is TGTGCCAGCAGTTTCGGGACTAGCGGCCAAGAGACCCAGTACTTC. Amino acid sequence: CASSFGTSGQETQYF. The J gene is TRBJ2-5, the V gene TRBV12-3 or TRBV12-4; 11 bases line up with TRBD2. CDR3 length: 15 amino acids. J gave up 1 base and V 3 bases, and 1 base lay outside the gene matches.

Points on this clonotype: Germline is not matched at one junction end, which may reflect a read error. The chain links TRBV5-1 to TRBJ2-1; D gene ambiguous. The CDR3 is 12 residues long. Germline V gene sequence: CDR1 SGHRS, CDR2 YFSETQ. The CDR3 spells CAGSPNTAVQFF. The CDR3 coding sequence is TGCGCCGGCAGCCCCAATACCGCCGTGCAGTTCTTC.

This sequence joins TRBV21-1 and TRBJ2-3; the table's D call TRBD1 went unverified against the DNA. TRBV21-1 is labeled a pseudogene. The CDR3 is 14 amino acids. The CDR3 nucleotides read TGTGCCAGCAGCAAAGGGGGCAGCACAGATACGCAGTATTTT. Translated: CASSKGGSTDTQYF.

CDR3 DNA: TGTGCCAGCACTCCGGGATGGGGAGAGACCCAGTACTTC. As protein: CASTPGWGETQYF. The chain recombines TRBV6-7 with TRBJ2-7, with D tentatively TRBD2 (5 bases). Gene TRBJ2-5 matches the end of the DNA better, so the J call may be wrong. TRBV6-7 is noted as an ORF with a role that remains uncertain. This CDR3 has 13 amino acids.